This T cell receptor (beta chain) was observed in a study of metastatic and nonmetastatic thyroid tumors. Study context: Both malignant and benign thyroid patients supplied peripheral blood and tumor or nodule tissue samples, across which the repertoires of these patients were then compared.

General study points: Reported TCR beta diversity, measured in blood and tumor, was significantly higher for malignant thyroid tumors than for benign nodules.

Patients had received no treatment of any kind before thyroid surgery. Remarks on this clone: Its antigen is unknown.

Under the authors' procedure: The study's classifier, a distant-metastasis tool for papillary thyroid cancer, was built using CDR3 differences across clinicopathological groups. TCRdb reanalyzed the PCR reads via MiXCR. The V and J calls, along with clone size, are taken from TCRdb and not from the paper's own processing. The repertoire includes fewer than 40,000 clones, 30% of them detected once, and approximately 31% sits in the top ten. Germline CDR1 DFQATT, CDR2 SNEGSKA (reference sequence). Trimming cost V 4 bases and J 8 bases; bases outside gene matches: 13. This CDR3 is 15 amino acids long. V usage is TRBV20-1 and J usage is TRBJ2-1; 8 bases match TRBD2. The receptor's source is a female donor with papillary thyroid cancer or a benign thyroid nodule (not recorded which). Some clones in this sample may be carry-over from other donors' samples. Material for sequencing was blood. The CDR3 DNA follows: TGCAGTGCTACCCCGGCTAGCGGAGCGGGGGATGAGCAGTTCTTC. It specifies CSATPASGAGDEQFF.